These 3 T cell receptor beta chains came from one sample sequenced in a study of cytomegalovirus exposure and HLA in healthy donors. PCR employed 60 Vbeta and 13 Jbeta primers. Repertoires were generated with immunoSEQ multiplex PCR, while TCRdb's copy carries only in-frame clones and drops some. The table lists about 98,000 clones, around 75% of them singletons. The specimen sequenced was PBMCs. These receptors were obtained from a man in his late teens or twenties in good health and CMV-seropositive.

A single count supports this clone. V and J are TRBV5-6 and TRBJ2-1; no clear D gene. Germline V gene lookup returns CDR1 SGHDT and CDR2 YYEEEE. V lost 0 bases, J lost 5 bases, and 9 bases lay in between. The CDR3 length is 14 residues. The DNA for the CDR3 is TGTGCCAGCAGCTTGGACTTTAAGCACAATGAGCAGTTCTTC. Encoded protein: CASSLDFKHNEQFF.

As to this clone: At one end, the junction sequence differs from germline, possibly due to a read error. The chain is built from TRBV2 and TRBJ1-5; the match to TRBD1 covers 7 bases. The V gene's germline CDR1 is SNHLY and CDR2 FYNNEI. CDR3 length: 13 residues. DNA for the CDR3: TGTGCCAGCGGTGACAGGGCCCAACAGCCCCAGCATTTT. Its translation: CASGDRAQQPQHF.

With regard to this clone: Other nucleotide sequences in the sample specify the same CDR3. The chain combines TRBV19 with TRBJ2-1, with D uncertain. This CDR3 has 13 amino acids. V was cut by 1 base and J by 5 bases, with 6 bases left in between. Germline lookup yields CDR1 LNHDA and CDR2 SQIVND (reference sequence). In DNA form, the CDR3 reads TGTGCCAGTAGTATAGCCCAGAACAATGAGCAGTTCTTC. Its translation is CASSIAQNNEQFF. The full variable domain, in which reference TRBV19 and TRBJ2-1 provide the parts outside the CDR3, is DGGITQSPKYLFRKEGQNVTLSCEQNLNHDAMYWYRQDPGQGLRLIYYSQIVNDFQKGDIAEGYSVSREKKESFPLTVTSAQKNPTAFYLCASSIAQNNEQFFGPGTRLTVL.